This T cell receptor (beta chain) was sequenced during a study of T cells in Graves' hyperthyroidism and ophthalmopathy. Only a few counts were recorded for this clonotype. Amplified TCR beta CDR3 regions came from RNA transcripts. Using the HTBI primer set, a first-round RT-PCR was run on the TCR CDR3. TCRdb redid the calling of the multiplex PCR reads with MiXCR, one entry per CDR3 protein. In the table there are 560,000 or so distinct CDR3 sequences, 20% of which are singletons. Losses at the gene ends were 0 bases for V and 3 bases for J; bases not matched to a gene: 3. Per germline, CDR1 SEHNR and CDR2 FQNEAQ (reference sequence). The CDR3 length is 16 residues.

The sequenced sample consisted of blood. V gene TRBV7-9 combines with J gene TRBJ2-7, with TRBD2 matching over 12 bases. This receptor was obtained from a man aged 35 to 55 with Graves' ophthalmopathy. The CDR3 here is CASSLAQGLAGYEQYF. CDR3 bases: TGTGCCAGCAGCTTAGCGCAGGGACTAGCGGGCTACGAGCAGTACTTC.